The sequence of this T cell receptor (beta chain) was determined in a study of blood T cells in healthy people across ages. Findings and caveats of the study: Diversity of TCR beta per million T cells declined in a roughly linear way with age. It was not known whether donors were CMV positive (a possible confounder of expanded clonotype changes).

V was shortened by 6 bases and J by 11 bases, with 28 bases between the two germline ends. There are 15 residues in the CDR3. Per germline, CDR1 DFQATT and CDR2 SNEGSKA (reference sequence). Collection of 8.5 to 10 milliliters of peripheral blood was performed for each donor. Worth noting for this clonotype: Its antigen is unknown.

The use of a sample-barcoded 5' primer and a J-beta primer mix characterized a second PCR of roughly 7 to 12 cycles. Each cDNA molecule was tagged by a template-switch adaptor with 12 random nucleotides. TCRdb re-analysed the 5' RACE reads in MiXCR, keeping a single row per CDR3 protein. Here the sample spans about 1.8 million distinct CDR3 sequences, about 50% being singletons. Material: blood. The sequence was collected from a woman in her forties in good health. This chain uses TRBV20-1 with TRBJ2-5; D uncertain. This CDR3 reads CSARPGHSSYNEQYF. The CDR3 nucleotides are TGCAGTGCCAGACCGGGCCATAGCTCCTACAATGAGCAGTACTTC.